A selection of T cell receptor beta chains follows, all from one sample in a study of T cell repertoires in cytomegalovirus infection. TCRdb fed the reads into MiXCR, producing one record per CDR3 protein. The sample records some 680,000 distinct CDR3 sequences, roughly 35% being singletons. The sequenced material came from PBMCs. The receptors were sampled from a human donor in good health (CMV status not recorded). Some clones in this sample may be carry-over from other donors' samples. Each CDR3 is given with its conserved first and last residue. A D gene is named only where the DNA matches it firmly. Rows may omit the clone size; those that give it use once, few, many or a size class.

>TRBV7-6|TRBJ1-1|.|.
TGTGCCAGCAGCTTAGCGAAAGGGGTTAACACTGAAGCTTTCTTT
CASSLAKGVNTEAFF
>TRBV27|TRBJ2-2|TRBD1|.
TGTGCCAGCAGTTTATCCGGGACAGCTATGAACACCGGGGAGCTGTTTTTT
CASSLSGTAMNTGELFF
>TRBV28|TRBJ1-1|TRBD1|.
TGTGCCAGCAGCCCCGGGACAGGGAGAGTTGGCACTGAAGCTTTCTTT
CASSPGTGRVGTEAFF
>TRBV30|TRBJ1-6|.|few
TGTGCCTGGAGTGTTGCGGGAGCCGGCTCCTATAATTCACCCCTCCACTTT
CAWSVAGAGSYNSPLHF
>TRBV14|TRBJ2-1|.|few
TGTGCCAGCAGCCAAGATTCCAGGTCGGCAGGTGAGCAGTTCTTC
CASSQDSRSAGEQFF
>TRBV28|TRBJ2-7|TRBD2|few
TGTGCCAGCAGTTTACTTATCGGGACTAGCGTCTACGAGCAGTACTTC
CASSLLIGTSVYEQYF
>TRBV10-3|TRBJ2-1|.|.
TGTGCCCCACTCCAGGGGGGAGTAGGGCAGTTCTTC
CAPLQGGVGQFF
>TRBV15|TRBJ1-1|.|.
TGTGCCACCAGCAGAGGATACTCGGAGGGGAACACTGAAGCTTTCTTT
CATSRGYSEGNTEAFF
>TRBV6-2/TRBV6-3|TRBJ2-3|TRBD2|.
TGTGCCAGCAGTATTCACATAGCGGGGGGGAAGACAGATACGCAGTATTTT
CASSIHIAGGKTDTQYF
>TRBV28|TRBJ2-7|TRBD1|.
TGTGCCAGCGGTAGGACAGGGTCCCCCTACGAGCAGTACTTC
CASGRTGSPYEQYF
>TRBV20-1|TRBJ2-7|TRBD1|.
TGCAGTGCGCAGGGCCGGGACAGGCTTTACGAGCAGTACTTC
CSAQGRDRLYEQYF
>TRBV11-2|TRBJ2-3|.|.
TGTGCCAGCAGCCCCTCGCTAGGAGATACGCAGTATTTT
CASSPSLGDTQYF
>TRBV4-1|TRBJ1-1|TRBD1|.
TGCGCCAGCAGCCGGAGGACAGGGACGGCCACTGAAGCTTTCTTT
CASSRRTGTATEAFF
>TRBV5-5|TRBJ2-7|TRBD1|.
TGTGCCAGCAGCTTCGACAGGGGAGTCAACGAGCAGTACTTC
CASSFDRGVNEQYF
>TRBV4-3|TRBJ2-1|.|.
TGCGCCAGCAGCAACTGGGGGGACCCCTACTATGAGCAGTTCTTC
CASSNWGDPYYEQFF
>TRBV6-5|TRBJ1-1|.|.
TGTGCCAGCAGTTACTCCATCAACACTGAAGCTTTCTTT
CASSYSINTEAFF
>TRBV12-3/TRBV12-4|TRBJ1-5|.|.
TGTGCCAGCAGCCCCACAGGGAGTAGCAATCAGCCCCAGCATTTT
CASSPTGSSNQPQHF
>TRBV7-3|TRBJ1-1|.|.
TGTGCCAGCAGCTTAACCGGGGGACAGAACACTGAAGCTTTCTTT
CASSLTGGQNTEAFF
>TRBV28|TRBJ1-6|.|.
TGTGCCAGCAGTAAAGGGTTTCCACCCCTCCACTTT
CASSKGFPPLHF
>TRBV7-2|TRBJ2-3|TRBD1|.
TGTGCCAGCAGCTACAACAGGGGGCTTAGGGCAGATACGCAGTATTTT
CASSYNRGLRADTQYF
>TRBV19|TRBJ1-5|.|few
TGTGCCAGTTGGACGGGCCTCTACAATCAGCCCCAGCATTTT
CASWTGLYNQPQHF
>TRBV27|TRBJ2-2|TRBD1|few
TGTGCCAGCAGTCGCCCCTCGGCAGGGGGATACACCGGGGAGCTGTTTTTT
CASSRPSAGGYTGELFF
>TRBV4-1|TRBJ1-1|.|many
TGTGCCAGCAGCCAAGGGGGGAACACTGAAGCTTTCTTT
CASSQGGNTEAFF
>TRBV4-1|TRBJ1-4|.|few
TGCGCCAGCAGCCAAGAAGGGGACGGGGTTGAAAAACTGTTTTTT
CASSQEGDGVEKLFF
>TRBV5-5|TRBJ2-7|TRBD1|few
TGTGCCAGCAGCTTGGCCGGACAGGGAATCTACGAGCAGTACTTC
CASSLAGQGIYEQYF
>TRBV7-9|TRBJ2-3|TRBD2|.
TGTGCCAGCAGCCCTCGGGGCGGGGGGACCTCCACAGATACGCAGTATTTT
CASSPRGGGTSTDTQYF
>TRBV7-9|TRBJ1-1|.|few
TGTGCCAGCAGCTTTCGGTACACTGAAGCTTTCTTT
CASSFRYTEAFF
>TRBV6-4|TRBJ2-1|TRBD2|many
TGTGCCAGCAGTGAATTCAGCGGGAGTAGTAGTGAGCAGTTCTTC
CASSEFSGSSSEQFF
>TRBV19|TRBJ1-5|.|.
TGTGCCAGTAGTTCCGGACAGCTGCTAATGCCCCAGCATTTT
CASSSGQLLMPQHF
>TRBV29-1|TRBJ2-3|.|few
TGCAGCGTTGAAATAGATACGCAGTATTTT
CSVEIDTQYF
>TRBV18|TRBJ2-1|.|.
TGTGCCAGCTCACCTATGAATGAGCAGTTCTTC
CASSPMNEQFF
>TRBV7-9|TRBJ2-1|TRBD2|few
TGTGCCAGCAGCTTGACTAGCGTGCATGAGCAGTTCTTC
CASSLTSVHEQFF